Following are 28 T cell receptor beta chains from one sample sequenced in a study of blood T cell repertoires in COVID-19. Measured with immunoSEQ multiplex PCR; TCRdb has only the in-frame clones, and not every one. The sample yields roughly 240,000 clones, under 90% seen once. The specimen sequenced was PBMCs or T cells enriched from blood (not recorded which). The receptors were sampled from a woman aged 40 to 50 who had been exposed to COVID-19.

The V gene is TRBV27, the J gene TRBJ1-2; no clear D. This CDR3 has 15 amino acids. CDR1 MNHEY and CDR2 SMNVEV come from the germline V gene (reference sequence). The V end lost 5 bases, the J end lost 4 bases, and 17 bases lay between the germline ends. The CDR3 bases are TGTGCCAGCAGTGGCCGGGAGCCGGCCCTCTATGGCTACACCTTC. This translates into CASSGREPALYGYTF.

The chain's CDR3 is CASSPRTGAGNTIYF. The CDR3 coding sequence is TGTGCCAGCAGCCCCCGGACAGGGGCTGGAAACACCATATATTTT. The chain uses TRBV5-5 and TRBJ1-3; TRBD1 aligns across 9 bases. Germline CDR1 and CDR2: SGHKS and YYEKEE (reference sequence). V trimming: 4 bases; J trimming: 2 bases; junction bases outside the gene matches: 4. The CDR3 sequence is 15 residues long.

The chain is built from TRBV4-2 and TRBJ1-6; 7 nucleotides match TRBD1. The V gene end was trimmed by 0 bases and the J gene end by 3 bases; junction bases not matched to a gene: 8. The CDR3 spans 18 residues. CDR1 is LGHNA and CDR2 is YNFKEQ in the germline V gene. In nucleotides, the CDR3 is TGTGCCAGCAGCCAAGATCTATCCGGGACAGACTATAATTCACCCCTCCACTTT. Its protein product is CASSQDLSGTDYNSPLHF.

The J gene is TRBJ1-3, the V gene TRBV7-9; 8 bases line up with TRBD1. CDR3 length: 15 residues. Germline loops: CDR1 SEHNR, CDR2 FQNEAQ (reference sequence). The V gene end was trimmed by 5 bases and the J gene end by 4 bases; junction bases not matched to a gene: 7. This CDR3 reads CASSRTGTYGNTIYF. CDR3 bases: TGTGCCAGCAGCCGGACAGGGACTTACGGAAACACCATATATTTT. Full variable domain (outside the CDR3, taken from reference TRBV7-9 and TRBJ1-3): DTGVSQNPRHKITKRGQNVTFRCDPISEHNRLYWYRQTLGQGPEFLTYFQNEAQLEKSRLLSDRFSAERPKGSFSTLEIQRTEQGDSAMYLCASSRTGTYGNTIYFGEGSWLTVV.

The chain carries TRBV3-1 (or the pseudogene TRBV3-2) and TRBJ1-5; maybe TRBD1 (5 bases). The germline gives CDR1 LGHDT, CDR2 YNNKEL (reference sequence). V shed 0 bases and J shed 4 bases, with 13 bases lying between them. This CDR3 is 16 amino acids long. As DNA, the CDR3 is TGTGCCAGCAGCCAAGATTTGAGTGGGGGGAATCAGCCCCAGCATTTT. Translation gives CASSQDLSGGNQPQHF.

The rearrangement uses TRBV9 and TRBJ2-7, with 7 positions matching TRBD1. The V segment lost 4 bases and the J segment 2 bases; nucleotides outside the gene matches: 6. The length of the CDR3 is 14 residues. Looked up from germline, CDR1 is SGDLS and CDR2 is YYNGEE. In DNA form, the CDR3 reads TGTGCCAGCAGCCTCCGGGACAGTGCCTACGAGCAGTACTTC. This translates into CASSLRDSAYEQYF.

This clone occurred once. The V and J genes are TRBV6-1 and TRBJ1-5, with TRBD1 as a possible D gene (5 bases). The CDR3 is 14 amino acids. V was shortened by 3 bases and J by 11 bases, with 17 bases between the two germline ends. From germline, CDR1 is MNHNS and CDR2 SASEGT. CDR3 coding DNA: TGTGCCAGCAGTGACGGGGCGGGGAAAGGGACCCAGCATTTT. This encodes CASSDGAGKGTQHF.

Here the CDR3 reads CASNIAGGPGETQYF. In nucleotides, the CDR3 is TGCGCCAGCAACATAGCGGGGGGGCCTGGAGAGACCCAGTACTTC. The chain uses TRBV5-1 and TRBJ2-5; TRBD2 matches at 11 bases. The germline CDR1 and CDR2 sequences are SGHRS and YFSETQ. The CDR3 totals 15 residues. Losses at the gene ends were 6 bases for V and 4 bases for J; bases not matched to a gene: 8.

This clone was seen ten or more times. This chain joins TRBV15 and TRBJ1-3; a weak D match, TRBD1 (5 bases). The CDR3 consists of 17 residues. Germline lookup yields CDR1 LNHNV and CDR2 YYDKDF (reference sequence). Trimming took off 0 bases at V and 0 bases at J, with 12 bases between the two ends. CDR3 region: CATSREVAGHSGNTIYF. The CDR3 DNA follows: TGTGCCACCAGCAGAGAGGTGGCAGGGCACTCTGGAAACACCATATATTTT.

This CDR3 is CASKDRGTGANVLTF. The CDR3 coding sequence is TGTGCCAGCAAAGACAGGGGAACTGGGGCCAACGTCCTGACTTTC. The chain has TRBV2 and TRBJ2-6; 8 bases agree with TRBD1. The CDR3 contains 15 residues. The J segment lost 2 bases and the V segment lost 7 bases, leaving 4 bases of the junction unmatched. Germline assignment: CDR1 SNHLY and CDR2 FYNNEI.

This rearrangement joins TRBV24-1 to TRBJ2-3; D perhaps matches TRBD1 (7 bases). The CDR3 has 14 residues. Germline lookup yields CDR1 KGHDR and CDR2 SFDVKD. The ends were cut back, 5 bases at V and 6 bases at J, with 14 bases in the middle. The DNA of the CDR3 is TGTGCCACCAGTGCTCCGACAGGGAGGGATACGCAGTATTTT. This translates into CATSAPTGRDTQYF.

The chain couples TRBV19 to TRBJ2-1; D gene ambiguous. This CDR3 has 14 residues. V lost 3 bases, J lost 8 bases, and 14 bases lay in between. Looked up from germline, CDR1 is LNHDA and CDR2 is SQIVND (reference sequence). CDR3 region: CASSISLAVHEQFF. The CDR3 coding sequence is TGTGCCAGTAGTATCTCCTTAGCCGTGCATGAGCAGTTCTTC.

The chain joins TRBV5-1 to TRBJ2-7, with 7 bases that match TRBD1. Germline values: CDR1 SGHRS, CDR2 YFSETQ. V trimming: 2 bases; J trimming: 0 bases; junction bases outside the gene matches: 8. This CDR3 is 16 amino acids long. This chain's CDR3 is CASSFDGTALSYEQYF. In DNA form, the CDR3 reads TGCGCCAGCAGCTTCGACGGGACAGCTCTCTCCTACGAGCAGTACTTC.

This rearrangement joins TRBV7-9 to TRBJ1-1; no clear D gene. V was cut by 1 base and J by 3 bases, with 21 bases left in between. CDR1 SEHNR and CDR2 FQNEAQ come from the germline V gene (reference sequence). The CDR3 length is 18 residues. The DNA of the CDR3 is TGTGCCAGCAGCTTAGGCGCGGGTCCCCCATCCGCGGACACTGAAGCTTTCTTT. This gives the protein CASSLGAGPPSADTEAFF.

The rearrangement links TRBV1 to TRBJ1-1; the listed D gene, TRBD1, was not tested against the DNA. TRBV1 is a pseudogene locus. The CDR3 runs to 13 residues. The CDR3 DNA sequence: TGCACCAGCTTGGACAGGGGAGGCACTGAAGCTTTCTTT. It encodes CTSLDRGGTEAFF.

The chain joins TRBV25-1 to TRBJ1-2; 10 nucleotides align to TRBD1. Germline lookup yields CDR1 MGHDK and CDR2 SYGVNS. V was clipped by 3 bases and J by 8 bases; unmatched bases: 12. This CDR3 has 16 residues. The CDR3 coding sequence is TGTGCCAGCAGTGAGCCCGGGACAGGGGAGGAGGAGGGCTACACCTTC. Its protein product is CASSEPGTGEEEGYTF.

V usage is TRBV5-5 and J usage is TRBJ1-4; perhaps TRBD1 as D (5 bases). This CDR3 contains 16 residues. CDR1 SGHKS and CDR2 YYEKEE come from the germline V gene (reference sequence). V was shortened by 4 bases and J by 0 bases, with 13 bases between the two germline ends. The CDR3 protein is CASSTLGEATNEKLFF. The CDR3 region has the DNA TGTGCCAGCAGCACGTTAGGGGAGGCAACTAATGAAAAACTGTTTTTT.

The chain is built from TRBV6-2 or TRBV6-3 and TRBJ1-1; D remains ambiguous. Looked up from germline, CDR1 is MNHEY and CDR2 is SVGEGT. CDR3 length: 15 residues. The V and J ends lost 5 bases and 0 bases respectively, with 13 bases between them. The CDR3 region is CASSPVSSLNTEAFF. The CDR3 region has the DNA TGTGCCAGCAGTCCCGTTAGCAGCTTGAACACTGAAGCTTTCTTT.

In its sample, this clone was seen once. The chain uses TRBV3-1 (or the pseudogene TRBV3-2) and TRBJ2-2; TRBD1 might be the D (5 bases). With 4 bases removed from V and 4 bases from J, the gap between germline ends came to 13 bases. The CDR3 runs 15 residues. Germline V gene data show CDR1 as LGHDT and CDR2 as YNNKEL (reference sequence). The CDR3 reads CASSLPTVSTGELFF. The CDR3 DNA sequence: TGTGCCAGCAGCCTCCCGACAGTATCCACCGGGGAGCTGTTTTTT.

There are a few counts of this clone. J is TRBJ1-2 and V is TRBV4-3; D unclear. Germline loops: CDR1 LGHNA, CDR2 YSLEER. Trimming pared 0 bases from V and 7 bases from J, leaving 12 bases between. The CDR3 is 14 amino acids. The CDR3, as DNA: TGCGCCAGCAGCCAAGACTGGGGAGGGTTTGGCTACACCTTC. Its protein is CASSQDWGGFGYTF.

The V and J genes are TRBV27 and TRBJ2-7, with TRBD2 as a possible D gene (5 bases). Trimming stripped 7 bases from V and 3 bases from J, with 13 bases between. The germline gives CDR1 MNHEY, CDR2 SMNVEV (reference sequence). The CDR3 sequence is 13 residues long. DNA for the CDR3: TGTGCCAGCAAACCGTTGGGAGACTACGAGCAGTACTTC. Translating it yields CASKPLGDYEQYF.

V gene TRBV18 combines with J gene TRBJ1-1, with TRBD1 matching over 7 bases. CDR1 KGHSH and CDR2 LQKENI come from the germline V gene. This CDR3 contains 15 residues. J was trimmed by 0 bases and V by 2 bases; bases with no gene match: 3. CDR3 in amino acids: CASSPDRAVNTEAFF. In nucleotides, the CDR3 is TGTGCCAGCTCACCAGACAGGGCGGTGAACACTGAAGCTTTCTTT.

The rearrangement uses TRBV6-6 and TRBJ2-1, with 7 bases aligning to TRBD2. This CDR3 region has 15 residues. Germline V lookup: CDR1 MNHNY, CDR2 SVGAGI (reference sequence). J lost 3 bases, V lost 6 bases, and 8 bases had no gene match. CDR3 sequence (DNA): TGTGCCAGCAGCTGGCAAGCGGGGAGCTACAATGAGCAGTTCTTC. The encoded protein is CASSWQAGSYNEQFF.

The chain combines TRBV10-3 with TRBJ1-5; 9 bases fit TRBD1. Germline CDR1 and CDR2: ENHRY and SYGVKD. The V and J ends lost 0 bases and 6 bases, in that order; junction bases with no gene match: 6. The CDR3 runs to 16 residues. The CDR3 protein is CAISESIGTGFQPQHF. CDR3 nucleotide sequence: TGTGCCATCAGTGAGTCGATTGGGACAGGGTTTCAGCCCCAGCATTTT.

The J gene is TRBJ1-5, the V gene TRBV19; D not certain. Germline CDR1 reads LNHDA; CDR2 reads SQIVND (reference sequence). Trimming left V 3 bases short and J 7 bases short, with 7 bases between. This CDR3 region has 12 residues. The CDR3 loop is CASSIPHQPQHF. The DNA for the CDR3 is TGTGCCAGTAGTATCCCACACCAGCCCCAGCATTTT.

J is TRBJ2-7 and V is TRBV14; D is perhaps TRBD2 (5 bases). CDR1 and CDR2 (germline): SGHDN, FVKESK. Trimming shortened V by 0 bases and J by 0 bases, and 9 bases separated the two germline ends. This CDR3 comprises 15 residues. The CDR3 reads CASSQEERPSYEQYF. CDR3 bases: TGTGCCAGCAGCCAAGAGGAGCGGCCCTCCTACGAGCAGTACTTC.

The V and J genes are TRBV28 and TRBJ1-2; 7 nucleotides match TRBD1. V shed 6 bases and J 2 bases; nucleotides not matched to a gene: 3. CDR3 length: 13 residues. Germline V gene data show CDR1 as MDHEN and CDR2 as SYDVKM. The CDR3 DNA sequence: TGTGCCAGCAGACCGACAGGGAACTATGGCTACACCTTC. Translated, it gives CASRPTGNYGYTF.

The chain links TRBV3-1 (or the pseudogene TRBV3-2) to TRBJ1-4; no firm D call. The germline V and J ends were trimmed by 1 base and 6 bases, with 12 bases remaining between them. Germline CDR1 LGHDT, CDR2 YNNKEL (reference sequence). This CDR3 is built from 15 residues. DNA of the CDR3: TGTGCCAGCAGCCAAGGTCCGGAGAGTCATGAAAAACTGTTTTTT. The encoded protein is CASSQGPESHEKLFF.